Shown below are 4 T cell receptor beta chains from a single sample sequenced in a study of blood T cell repertoires in COVID-19. Using immunoSEQ multiplex PCR, the repertoire was profiled, and TCRdb retains in-frame clones only, with some absent. The top ten clones hold more than 7% of a sample with approximately 27,000 clones, about 88% of them seen once. Sequencing input: peripheral blood. These receptors were collected from a woman in her forties or fifties with active COVID-19.

The count of this clone is one. The chain is built from TRBV7-3 and TRBJ2-1; 7 nucleotides line up with TRBD2. The V gene end was trimmed by 5 bases and the J gene end by 2 bases; junction bases not matched to a gene: 6. Germline CDR1 reads SGHTA; CDR2 reads FQGTGA. The CDR3 is 15 residues long. CDR3 region: CASSKESGAYNEQFF. Written as DNA, the CDR3 is TGTGCCAGCAGCAAGGAAAGCGGGGCCTACAATGAGCAGTTCTTC. Complete variable domain (other parts from reference TRBV7-3 and TRBJ2-1): GAGVSQTPSNKVTEKGKYVELRCDPISGHTALYWYRQSLGQGPEFLIYFQGTGAADDSGLPNDRFFAVRPEGSVSTLKIQRTERGDSAVYLCASSKESGAYNEQFFGPGTRLTVL.

This chain uses TRBV7-9 with TRBJ2-1; 10 bases map to TRBD2. Losses at the gene ends were 1 base for V and 3 bases for J; bases not matched to a gene: 6. Germline CDR1 is SEHNR and CDR2 is FQNEAQ (reference sequence). The CDR3 contains 17 residues. CDR3 loop: CASSLGASGRGYNEQFF. DNA of the CDR3: TGTGCCAGCAGCTTAGGGGCTAGCGGGAGAGGCTACAATGAGCAGTTCTTC.

The chain is built from TRBV19 and TRBJ2-1; TRBD1 matches 7 bases. The trim removed 8 bases at V and 10 bases at J, leaving 8 bases unmatched. Germline V CDR1 and CDR2: LNHDA, SQIVND (reference sequence). This CDR3 is built from 12 residues. The DNA for the CDR3 is TGTGCCAGTTGGGGGACAGATAGCGAGCAGTTCTTC. Its protein product is CASWGTDSEQFF.

The gene calls are TRBV14 and TRBJ1-2; TRBD1 matches 12 bases. V was pared by 4 bases and J by 6 bases, with 6 bases of the junction left unmatched. Germline CDR1 and CDR2: SGHDN and FVKESK. The CDR3 has 15 amino acids. CDR3 in amino acids: CASSLTGQGADGYTF. The CDR3 DNA follows: TGTGCCAGCAGCCTTACGGGACAGGGGGCCGATGGCTACACCTTC.